The entry below describes one TCR beta chain. Its matching antigen is unknown. These data originate in a study of T cell repertoires in cytomegalovirus infection. The CDR3 has 17 residues. CDR1 is LNHDA and CDR2 is SQIVND in the germline V gene (reference sequence). V was pared by 6 bases and J by 2 bases, with 10 bases of the junction left unmatched. TCRdb reprocessed the reads via MiXCR and lists one record per CDR3 protein. Of 640,000 or so distinct CDR3 sequences listed, 33% are singletons. The sequencing used cultured PBMCs, collected from culture after CMV antigen stimulation. The chain has TRBV19 and TRBJ2-1, with 10 bases that match TRBD2. This TCR came from a human donor in good health (CMV status not recorded). Some clones in this sample may be carry-over from other donors' samples. CDR3 DNA: TGTGCCAGTAGCCGGCTAGCGGGAGCATTAACCTACAATGAGCAGTTCTTC. Its protein is CASSRLAGALTYNEQFF. Full variable domain (rest looked up from reference TRBV19 and TRBJ2-1): DGGITQSPKYLFRKEGQNVTLSCEQNLNHDAMYWYRQDPGQGLRLIYYSQIVNDFQKGDIAEGYSVSREKKESFPLTVTSAQKNPTAFYLCASSRLAGALTYNEQFFGPGTRLTVL.